This T cell receptor beta chain was found in a study of cytomegalovirus exposure and HLA in healthy donors. Turning to the study itself: From HLA-typed donors, an early data release held tens of millions of unique TCRs. Study outcomes and limitations: Excluded were some V segments that proved indistinguishable, including TRBV6-2 and TRBV6-3. In a later analysis, at a false discovery rate of 0.05, roughly 17,000 TCR beta sequences were associated with HLA alleles. Later analysis suggested links between common viral pathogens and several top significant clusters.

PCR amplification relied on 60 Vbeta primers (plus 13 Jbeta primers). This table comes from immunoSEQ multiplex PCR, and its TCRdb copy is limited to in-frame clones, with some not included. The sample holds under 200,000 clones, over 65% seen once. Concerning this clone itself: The antigen remains unidentified.

Trimming pared 6 bases from V and 3 bases from J, leaving 11 bases between. CDR1 KGHSH and CDR2 LQKENI come from the germline V gene. This CDR3 has 13 amino acids. The chain carries TRBV18 and TRBJ2-5, with D perhaps TRBD2 (6 bases). The sequence derives from a female donor in good health and CMV-seronegative. The sequenced sample was PBMCs. The CDR3 DNA follows: TGTGCCAGCTCCCCGGGACTGAAAGAGACCCAGTACTTC. It is translated as CASSPGLKETQYF.